This entry lists 17 T cell receptor beta chains sequenced from one sample in a study of response to subunit inactivated influenza vaccine. TCRdb re-analysed the RT-PCR reads in MiXCR, keeping a single row per CDR3 protein. This repertoire shows fewer than 700,000 distinct CDR3 sequences, approximately 13% found once; its top ten account for around 13%. This material consisted of PBMCs from blood, taken more than 35 days after vaccination. These receptors were obtained from a man in his fifties who received an inactivated influenza vaccine.

This clonotype was found a few times. V is TRBV3-1 and J is TRBJ2-1; 12 bases agree with TRBD2. Germline CDR1 LGHDT, CDR2 YNNKEL (reference sequence). V shed 2 bases, J shed 9 bases, and the junction held 5 bases outside the gene matches. This CDR3 is 15 amino acids long. The CDR3: CASSQLAGGPGEQFF. CDR3 bases: TGTGCCAGCAGCCAACTAGCGGGGGGGCCGGGTGAGCAGTTCTTC.

Of note for this clonotype: One end of the junction varies from germline; a read error may be responsible. The J gene is TRBJ2-6, the V gene TRBV7-3; possible D gene TRBD1, 5 bases. Germline loops: CDR1 SGHTA, CDR2 FQGTGA. This CDR3 region has 13 residues. CDR3 coding DNA: TGTGCCAGCAGCTTTTCTGGGGCCGACGTCCTGACTTTC. It yields the protein CASSFSGADVLTF.

This clonotype has more than one count but fewer than ten. This chain joins TRBV6-1 and TRBJ2-7; 12 bases align to TRBD2. The CDR3 consists of 17 residues. Trimming at V came to 2 bases and at J to 6 bases, leaving 11 bases not matched to a gene. Germline CDR1 MNHNS, CDR2 SASEGT. The CDR3 is CASSEIPLAGGPREQYF. The CDR3 coding sequence is TGTGCCAGCAGTGAAATCCCACTAGCGGGAGGCCCCCGCGAGCAGTACTTC.

This clonotype appeared a few times. The chain recombines TRBV5-6 with TRBJ2-7; TRBD1 agrees at 9 bases. CDR3 length: 16 amino acids. Germline assignment: CDR1 SGHDT and CDR2 YYEEEE. Germline trimming cut 3 bases from V and 7 bases from J; bases unmatched to any gene: 14. CDR3 sequence (DNA): TGTGCCAGCAGCTGGACCGGGACAGGGATGGTAATTGAGCAGTACTTC. The encoded protein is CASSWTGTGMVIEQYF. Supplemented by reference TRBV5-6 and TRBJ2-7, the full variable domain reads DAGVTQSPTHLIKTRGQQVTLRCSPKSGHDTVSWYQQALGQGPQFIFQYYEEEERQRGNFPDRFSGHQFPNYSSELNVNALLLGDSALYLCASSWTGTGMVIEQYFGPGTRLTVT.

This clonotype was detected only a few times. CDR3 sequence: CASSQEGLSSSYEQYF. The CDR3, as DNA: TGTGCCAGCAGCCAGGAAGGACTGTCGAGCTCCTACGAGCAGTACTTC. The chain recombines TRBV7-9 with TRBJ2-7; D perhaps matches TRBD2 (5 bases). Germline assignment: CDR1 SEHNR and CDR2 FQNEAQ (reference sequence). This CDR3 is built from 16 residues. Trimming removed 5 bases from V and 0 bases from J, with 17 bases in between.

The V call is TRBV30, the J call TRBJ1-3; 9 bases are a match to TRBD1. V gave up 2 bases and J gave up 4 bases; unmatched junction bases: 9. From germline, CDR1 is GTSNPN and CDR2 SVGIG (reference sequence). The CDR3 contains 16 residues. The CDR3 sequence: CAWSIPGTGLGNTIYF. Written as DNA, the CDR3 is TGTGCCTGGAGTATCCCCGGGACAGGGCTCGGAAACACCATATATTTT.

This clonotype was found a few times. The junction departs from germline at one end; a sequencing error may be responsible. The V gene is TRBV7-8, the J gene TRBJ1-1, with TRBD1 matching over 12 bases. CDR3 length: 16 amino acids. The germline CDR1 and CDR2 sequences are SGHVS and FQNEAQ. The CDR3 protein is CASRRPGTGGDLVLVF. CDR3 nucleotides: TGTGCCAGCAGGCGTCCCGGGACAGGGGGCGATTTGGTGTTGGTTTTT. The whole variable domain, filled in from reference TRBV7-8 and TRBJ1-1, reads GAGVSQSPRYKVAKRGQDVALRCDPISGHVSLFWYQQALGQGPEFLTYFQNEAQLDKSGLPSDRFFAERPEGSVSTLKIQRTQQEDSAVYLCASRRPGTGGDLVLVFGQGTRLTVV.

In DNA, the CDR3 is TGTGCCATCAGTGAGCGAACGGACACCTCCTACAATGAGCAGTTCTTC. Its protein product is CAISERTDTSYNEQFF. This sequence joins TRBV10-3 and TRBJ2-1; maybe TRBD1 (5 bases). Germline V gene sequence: CDR1 ENHRY, CDR2 SYGVKD. The V gene lost 2 bases and the J gene lost 0 bases, with 11 bases spanning the gap. The CDR3 runs to 16 residues.

This clonotype was picked up a small number of times. The gene calls are TRBV7-9 and TRBJ2-1; 7 nucleotides align to TRBD1. Germline values: CDR1 SEHNR, CDR2 FQNEAQ (reference sequence). The V and J ends lost 5 bases and 6 bases, in that order; junction bases with no gene match: 13. The CDR3 contains 16 residues. CDR3 sequence reads: CASSTGTDLTSNEQFF. The DNA for the CDR3 is TGTGCCAGCAGCACCGGGACAGACCTTACCTCCAATGAGCAGTTCTTC.

The table lists this clonotype with a few counts. This rearrangement joins TRBV4-1 to TRBJ2-2; D could derive from TRBD1 or TRBD2 (5 bases each). Trimming left V 4 bases short and J 6 bases short, with 12 bases between. This CDR3 spans 14 amino acids. Germline CDR1 and CDR2: MGHRA and YSYEKL. The CDR3 is CASSPGLPSGELFF. CDR3 nucleotide sequence: TGCGCCAGCAGCCCGGGGCTGCCTTCCGGGGAGCTGTTTTTT.

V usage is TRBV5-1 and J usage is TRBJ1-1, with unresolved D. CDR3 length: 17 amino acids. Germline lookup yields CDR1 SGHRS and CDR2 YFSETQ. V dropped 0 bases and J dropped 1 base, with 16 bases sitting between them. The CDR3 protein is CASSLVPAGSGNTEAFF. The CDR3 DNA reads TGCGCCAGCAGCTTGGTGCCGGCAGGTTCCGGGAACACTGAAGCTTTCTTT.

This clonotype has a handful of counts. J is TRBJ2-1 and V is TRBV28; D might be TRBD1 (6 bases). V lost 5 bases to trimming and J lost 8 bases, with 19 bases between them. Germline CDR1 is MDHEN and CDR2 is SYDVKM. This CDR3 is built from 15 residues. CDR3 DNA: TGTGCCAGCAGTGTCTTAGGGCAATCAGGGGATGAGCAGTTCTTC. Protein sequence: CASSVLGQSGDEQFF.

The chain combines TRBV3-1 with TRBJ1-1; TRBD1 matches 7 bases. Germline V gene data show CDR1 as LGHDT and CDR2 as YNNKEL (reference sequence). The length of the CDR3 is 14 residues. J was trimmed by 2 bases and V by 1 base; bases with no gene match: 1. The CDR3 is CASSQAGGNTEAFF. CDR3 DNA sequence: TGTGCCAGCAGCCAAGCAGGGGGTAACACTGAAGCTTTCTTT.

J is TRBJ2-7 and V is TRBV27, with D perhaps assigned TRBD1 or TRBD2 (5 bases each). V was trimmed by 6 bases and J by 5 bases, leaving 17 bases between them. The CDR3 consists of 14 residues. Germline V gene sequence: CDR1 MNHEY, CDR2 SMNVEV (reference sequence). This CDR3 reads CASSAGTADHEQYF. CDR3 in DNA: TGTGCCAGCAGCGCCGGGACCGCAGACCACGAGCAGTACTTC.

This clonotype appeared a few times. This chain connects TRBV12-3 or TRBV12-4 to TRBJ1-5; 11 bases map to TRBD1. J gave up 2 bases and V 5 bases, and 8 bases lay outside the gene matches. The CDR3 loop spans 17 amino acids. CDR3 DNA sequence: TGTGCCAGCAGTCAATGGACAGGGGGCTTTGGCAATCAGCCCCAGCATTTT. Protein: CASSQWTGGFGNQPQHF.

The chain uses TRBV20-1 and TRBJ2-3; D uncertain. Germline loops: CDR1 DFQATT, CDR2 SNEGSKA (reference sequence). V shed 0 bases and J shed 2 bases, with 9 bases lying between them. CDR3 length: 14 residues. The CDR3, as DNA: TGCAGTGCTAGAGATCAAGGATTCACAGATACGCAGTATTTT. It codes for CSARDQGFTDTQYF.

This clonotype was seen a handful of times. The rearrangement uses TRBV7-2 and TRBJ2-5; 8 bases line up with TRBD2. V lost 0 bases, J lost 5 bases, and 5 bases stayed unmatched. Germline lookup yields CDR1 SGHTA and CDR2 FQGNSA. CDR3 size: 15 residues. The CDR3 coding sequence is TGTGCCAGCAGCTTAGCGGCGGGGGGTCTGGAGACCCAGTACTTC. Its translation is CASSLAAGGLETQYF.